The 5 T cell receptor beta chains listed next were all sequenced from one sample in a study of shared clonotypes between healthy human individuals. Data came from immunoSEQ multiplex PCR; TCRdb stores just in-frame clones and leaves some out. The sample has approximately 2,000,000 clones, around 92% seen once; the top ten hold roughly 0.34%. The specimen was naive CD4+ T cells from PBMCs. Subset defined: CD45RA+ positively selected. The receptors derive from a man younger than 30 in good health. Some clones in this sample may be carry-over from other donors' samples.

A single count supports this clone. CDR3 residues: CASSQPGHHQPQHF. The DNA for the CDR3 is TGTGCCAGCAGTCAACCGGGTCATCATCAGCCCCAGCATTTT. The chain is built from TRBV28 and TRBJ1-5, with unresolved D. There are 14 residues in the CDR3. Per the germline V gene, CDR1 is MDHEN and CDR2 is SYDVKM. Trimming removed 5 bases from V and 5 bases from J, with 13 bases in between.

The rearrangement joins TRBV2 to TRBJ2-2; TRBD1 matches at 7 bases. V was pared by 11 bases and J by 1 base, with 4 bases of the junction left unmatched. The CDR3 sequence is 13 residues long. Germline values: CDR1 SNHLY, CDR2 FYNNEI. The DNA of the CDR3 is TGTGCCGACGGACAGGAGAACACCGGGGAGCTGTTTTTT. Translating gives CADGQENTGELFF.

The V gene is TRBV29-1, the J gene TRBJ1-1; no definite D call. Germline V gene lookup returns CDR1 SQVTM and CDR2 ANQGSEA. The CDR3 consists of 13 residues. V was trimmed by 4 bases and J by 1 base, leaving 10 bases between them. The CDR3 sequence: CSVGNGGNTEAFF. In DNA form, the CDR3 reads TGCAGCGTTGGGAACGGTGGGAACACTGAAGCTTTCTTT.

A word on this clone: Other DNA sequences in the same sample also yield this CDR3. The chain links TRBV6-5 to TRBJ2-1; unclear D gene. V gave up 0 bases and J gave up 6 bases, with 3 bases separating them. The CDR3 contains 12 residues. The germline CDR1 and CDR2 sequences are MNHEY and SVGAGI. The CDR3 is CASSYSSNEQFF. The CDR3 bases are TGTGCCAGCAGTTACTCGTCCAATGAGCAGTTCTTC.

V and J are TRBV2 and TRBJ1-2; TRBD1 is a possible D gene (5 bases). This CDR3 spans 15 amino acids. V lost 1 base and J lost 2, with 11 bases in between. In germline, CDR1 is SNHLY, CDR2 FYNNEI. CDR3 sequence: CASSEGRQINYGYTF. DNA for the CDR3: TGTGCCAGCAGTGAAGGGAGACAGATAAACTATGGCTACACCTTC.